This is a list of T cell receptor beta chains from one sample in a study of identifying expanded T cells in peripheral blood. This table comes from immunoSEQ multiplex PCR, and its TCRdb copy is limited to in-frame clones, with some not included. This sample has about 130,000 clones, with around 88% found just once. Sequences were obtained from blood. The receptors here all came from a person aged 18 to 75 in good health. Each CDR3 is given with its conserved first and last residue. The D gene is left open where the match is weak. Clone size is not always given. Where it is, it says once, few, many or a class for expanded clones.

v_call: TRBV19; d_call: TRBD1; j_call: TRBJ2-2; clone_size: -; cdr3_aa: CASSINQGAGELFF; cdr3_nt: TGTGCCAGTAGTATAAATCAGGGGGCCGGGGAGCTGTTTTTT
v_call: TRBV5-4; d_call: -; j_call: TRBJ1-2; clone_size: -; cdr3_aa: CASSLGSGTTNYGYTF; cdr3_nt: TGTGCCAGCAGCTTGGGGTCCGGGACAACTAACTATGGCTACACCTTC
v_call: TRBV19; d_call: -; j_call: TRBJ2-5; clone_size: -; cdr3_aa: CASSIVGEETQYF; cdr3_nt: TGTGCCAGTAGTATAGTAGGGGAAGAGACCCAGTACTTC
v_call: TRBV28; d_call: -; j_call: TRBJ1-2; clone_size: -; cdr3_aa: CASSLDRGPNGYTF; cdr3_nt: TGTGCCAGCAGTTTGGACCGTGGTCCTAACGGCTACACCTTC
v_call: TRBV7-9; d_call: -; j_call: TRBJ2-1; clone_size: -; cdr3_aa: CAGRAEDSYNEQFF; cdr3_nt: TGTGCCGGACGAGCGGAGGACTCCTACAATGAGCAGTTCTTC
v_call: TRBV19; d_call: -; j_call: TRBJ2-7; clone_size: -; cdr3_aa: CATGDNYEQYF; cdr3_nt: TGTGCCACAGGGGACAACTACGAGCAGTACTTC
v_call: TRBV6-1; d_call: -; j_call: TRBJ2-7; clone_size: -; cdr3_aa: CASTEGGRGEQYF; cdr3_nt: TGTGCCAGCACCGAGGGGGGGAGAGGCGAGCAGTACTTC
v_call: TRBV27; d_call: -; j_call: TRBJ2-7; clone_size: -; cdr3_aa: CASSSPGLYEQYF; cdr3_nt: TGTGCCAGCAGTTCCCCGGGACTGTACGAGCAGTACTTC
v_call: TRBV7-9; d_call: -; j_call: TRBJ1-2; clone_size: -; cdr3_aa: CASSQSVGINYGYTF; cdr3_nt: TGTGCCAGCAGCCAATCGGTAGGGATTAACTATGGCTACACCTTC
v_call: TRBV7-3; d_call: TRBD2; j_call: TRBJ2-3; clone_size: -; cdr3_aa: CASSSASGLDTQYF; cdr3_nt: TGTGCCAGCAGCTCGGCTAGCGGGTTAGATACGCAGTATTTT
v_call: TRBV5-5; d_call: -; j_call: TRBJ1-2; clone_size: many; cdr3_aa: CASSLVITDNYGYTF; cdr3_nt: TGTGCCAGCAGCTTGGTAATTACCGATAACTATGGCTACACCTTC
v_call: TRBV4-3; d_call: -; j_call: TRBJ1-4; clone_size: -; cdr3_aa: CASSRSFEEKLFF; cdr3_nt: TGCGCCAGCAGCCGGTCCTTCGAGGAAAAACTGTTTTTT
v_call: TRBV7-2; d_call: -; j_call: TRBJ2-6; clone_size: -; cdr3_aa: CASSVGPNFSGANVLTF; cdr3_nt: TGTGCCAGCAGCGTTGGTCCGAACTTTTCTGGGGCCAACGTCCTGACTTTC
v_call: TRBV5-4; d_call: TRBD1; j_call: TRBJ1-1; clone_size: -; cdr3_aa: CASSLQGVTEAFF; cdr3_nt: TGTGCCAGCAGCTTGCAGGGGGTGACTGAAGCTTTCTTT
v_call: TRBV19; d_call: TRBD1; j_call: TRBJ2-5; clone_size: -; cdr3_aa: CASSINRGAAQETQYF; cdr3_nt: TGTGCCAGTAGTATCAACAGGGGGGCCGCCCAAGAGACCCAGTACTTC
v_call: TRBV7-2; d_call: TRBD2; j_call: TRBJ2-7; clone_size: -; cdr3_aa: CASSSILTSGGYEQYF; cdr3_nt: TGTGCCAGCAGCTCAATACTCACTAGCGGGGGATACGAGCAGTACTTC
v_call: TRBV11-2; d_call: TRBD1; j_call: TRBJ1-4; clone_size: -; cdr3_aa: CASSLNRGLREKLFF; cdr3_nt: TGTGCCAGCAGCTTAAACAGGGGGCTTCGGGAAAAACTGTTTTTT
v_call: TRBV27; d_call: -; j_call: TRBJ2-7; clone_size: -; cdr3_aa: CASSLINSHEQYF; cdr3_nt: TGTGCCAGCAGTTTAATAAACTCGCACGAGCAGTACTTC
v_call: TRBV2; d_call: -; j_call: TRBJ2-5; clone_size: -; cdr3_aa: CASRKETQYF; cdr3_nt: TGTGCCAGCAGGAAAGAGACCCAGTACTTC
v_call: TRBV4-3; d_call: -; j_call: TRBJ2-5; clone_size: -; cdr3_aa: CASSLGTGETQYF; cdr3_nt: TGCGCCAGCAGCTTGGGCACGGGAGAGACCCAGTACTTC
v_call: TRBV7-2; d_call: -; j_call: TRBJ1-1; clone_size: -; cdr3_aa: CASRRRGTEAFF; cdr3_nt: TGTGCCAGCAGACGCCGCGGTACTGAAGCTTTCTTT
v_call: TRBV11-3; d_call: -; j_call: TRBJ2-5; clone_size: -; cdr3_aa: CASSLGGGYGETQYF; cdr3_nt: TGTGCCAGCAGCTTAGGTGGAGGGTACGGAGAGACCCAGTACTTC
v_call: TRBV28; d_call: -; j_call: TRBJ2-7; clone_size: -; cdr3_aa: CASSFRTDRHYEQYF; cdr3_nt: TGTGCCAGCAGTTTTAGGACGGACAGACACTACGAGCAGTACTTC
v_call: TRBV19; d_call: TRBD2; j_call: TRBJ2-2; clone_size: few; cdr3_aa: CASAGTSARRGTGELFF; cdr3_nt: TGTGCCAGTGCCGGGACTAGCGCCCGAAGAGGGACCGGGGAGCTGTTTTTT
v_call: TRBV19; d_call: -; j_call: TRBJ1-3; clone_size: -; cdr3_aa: CASSIGGRGNTIYF; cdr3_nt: TGTGCCAGTAGTATAGGAGGGAGAGGAAACACCATATATTTT
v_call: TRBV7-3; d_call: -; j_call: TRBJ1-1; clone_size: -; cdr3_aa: CASSFTGTSEAFF; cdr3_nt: TGTGCCAGCAGCTTCACCGGGACCTCTGAAGCTTTCTTT
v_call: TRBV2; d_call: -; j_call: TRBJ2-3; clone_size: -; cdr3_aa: CASLPGRGTDTQYF; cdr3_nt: TGTGCCAGCCTCCCGGGCAGGGGAACAGATACGCAGTATTTT
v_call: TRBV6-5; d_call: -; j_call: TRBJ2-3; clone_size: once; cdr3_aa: CASSIDFRADTQYF; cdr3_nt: TGTGCCAGCAGTATAGACTTTCGGGCAGATACGCAGTATTTT
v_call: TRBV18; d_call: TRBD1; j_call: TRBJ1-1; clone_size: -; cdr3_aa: CASSTGTGDTEAFF; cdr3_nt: TGTGCCAGCTCAACAGGGACAGGCGATACTGAAGCTTTCTTT
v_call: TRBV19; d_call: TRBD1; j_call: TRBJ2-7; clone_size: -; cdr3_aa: CASSTGQGLGEQYF; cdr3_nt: TGTGCCAGTAGTACGGGACAGGGATTGGGCGAGCAGTACTTC
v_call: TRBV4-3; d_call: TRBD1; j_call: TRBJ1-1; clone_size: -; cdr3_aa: CASSRGQGLNTEAFF; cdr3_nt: TGCGCCAGCAGCCGGGGACAGGGACTGAACACTGAAGCTTTCTTT
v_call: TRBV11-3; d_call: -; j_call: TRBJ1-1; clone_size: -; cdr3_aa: CASSRQANTEAFF; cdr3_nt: TGTGCCAGCAGCAGACAAGCGAACACTGAAGCTTTCTTT
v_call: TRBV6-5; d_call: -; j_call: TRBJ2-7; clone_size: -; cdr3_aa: CASSRSGSTNYEQYF; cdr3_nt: TGTGCCAGCAGTCGCTCCGGGAGTACCAACTACGAGCAGTACTTC
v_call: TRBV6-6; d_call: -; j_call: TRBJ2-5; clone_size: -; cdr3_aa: CASSPTLAVYQETQYF; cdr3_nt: TGTGCCAGCAGTCCGACGTTAGCGGTGTACCAAGAGACCCAGTACTTC
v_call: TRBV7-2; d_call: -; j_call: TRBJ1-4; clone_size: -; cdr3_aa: CASSLRAQMLGEKLFF; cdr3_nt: TGTGCCAGCAGCTTAAGAGCACAAATGCTGGGTGAAAAACTGTTTTTT
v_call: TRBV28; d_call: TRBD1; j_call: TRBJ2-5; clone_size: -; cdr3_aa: CASSFPQGALVETQYF; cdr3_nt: TGTGCCAGCAGTTTTCCCCAGGGGGCGCTTGTAGAGACCCAGTACTTC
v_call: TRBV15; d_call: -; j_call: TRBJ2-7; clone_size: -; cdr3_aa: CATSRDRQTSSYEQYF; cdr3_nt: TGTGCCACCAGCAGAGACCGACAGACCAGCTCCTACGAGCAGTACTTC
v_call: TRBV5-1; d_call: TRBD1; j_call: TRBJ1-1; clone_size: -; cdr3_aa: CASSLGQGGPAFF; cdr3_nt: TGCGCCAGCAGCCTCGGACAGGGAGGGCCAGCTTTCTTT
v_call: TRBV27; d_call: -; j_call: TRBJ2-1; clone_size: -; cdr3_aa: CASSLPGPLDEQFF; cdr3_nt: TGTGCCAGCAGTTTACCTGGACCTTTAGATGAGCAGTTCTTC
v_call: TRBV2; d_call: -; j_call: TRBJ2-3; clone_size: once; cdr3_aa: CASTRLVSDTQYF; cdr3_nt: TGTGCCAGCACCCGACTAGTATCAGATACGCAGTATTTT
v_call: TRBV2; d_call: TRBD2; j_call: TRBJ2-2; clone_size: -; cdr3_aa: CASMETSRGGELFF; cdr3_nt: TGTGCCAGCATGGAGACTAGCCGGGGCGGGGAGCTGTTTTTT
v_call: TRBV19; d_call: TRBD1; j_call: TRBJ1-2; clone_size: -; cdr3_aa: CASNRQGGTNYGYTF; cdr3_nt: TGTGCCAGTAACCGGCAAGGGGGCACTAACTATGGCTACACCTTC
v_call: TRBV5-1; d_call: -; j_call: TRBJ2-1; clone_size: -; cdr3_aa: CASSWPRSPGTYNEQFF; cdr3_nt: TGCGCCAGCAGCTGGCCGAGGTCGCCTGGCACCTACAATGAGCAGTTCTTC
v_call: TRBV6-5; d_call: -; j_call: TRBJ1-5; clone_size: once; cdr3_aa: CASSIQGSDQPQHF; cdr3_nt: TGTGCCAGCAGCATACAGGGTTCGGATCAGCCCCAGCATTTT
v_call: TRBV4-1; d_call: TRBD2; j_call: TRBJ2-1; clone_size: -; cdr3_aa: CASSQGSGAYNEQFF; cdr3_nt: TGCGCCAGCAGCCAAGGAAGCGGGGCCTACAATGAGCAGTTCTTC
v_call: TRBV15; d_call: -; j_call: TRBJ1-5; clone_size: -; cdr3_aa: CATSRSRDSNQPQHF; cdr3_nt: TGTGCCACCAGCAGGTCTAGGGATAGCAATCAGCCCCAGCATTTT
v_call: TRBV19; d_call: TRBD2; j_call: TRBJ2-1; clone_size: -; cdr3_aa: CASSTRAFGTSGLNEQFF; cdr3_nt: TGTGCCAGTAGTACCAGAGCTTTCGGGACTAGCGGGCTCAATGAGCAGTTCTTC
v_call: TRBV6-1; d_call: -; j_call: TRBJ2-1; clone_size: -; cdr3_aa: CASSAWWRPESSYNEQFF; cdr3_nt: TGTGCCAGCAGTGCGTGGTGGCGACCGGAAAGCTCCTACAATGAGCAGTTCTTC
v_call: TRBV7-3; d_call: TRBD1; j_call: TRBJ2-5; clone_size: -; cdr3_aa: CASSLSAGGLGQGRQETQYF; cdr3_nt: TGTGCCAGCAGCTTATCGGCTGGAGGTCTAGGACAGGGGCGACAAGAGACCCAGTACTTC
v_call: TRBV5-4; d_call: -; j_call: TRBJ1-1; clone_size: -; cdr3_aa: CASSLGSRNTEAFF; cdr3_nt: TGTGCCAGCAGCTTGGGATCCAGGAACACTGAAGCTTTCTTT
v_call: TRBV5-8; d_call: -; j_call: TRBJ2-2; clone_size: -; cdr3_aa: CASSPQSLLYTGELFF; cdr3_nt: TGTGCCAGCAGCCCCCAAAGTCTGCTTTACACCGGGGAGCTGTTTTTT
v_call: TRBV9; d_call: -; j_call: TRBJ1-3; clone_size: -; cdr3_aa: CASNPLGDGNTIYF; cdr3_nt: TGTGCCAGCAACCCCCTCGGGGACGGAAACACCATATATTTT
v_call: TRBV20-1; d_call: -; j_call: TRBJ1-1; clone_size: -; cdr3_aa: CSARLNTEAFF; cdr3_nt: TGCAGTGCTCGTCTGAACACTGAAGCTTTCTTT
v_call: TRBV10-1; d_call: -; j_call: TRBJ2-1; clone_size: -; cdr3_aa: CASSESGPQYNEQFF; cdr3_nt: TGCGCCAGCAGTGAGTCGGGGCCCCAATACAATGAGCAGTTCTTC
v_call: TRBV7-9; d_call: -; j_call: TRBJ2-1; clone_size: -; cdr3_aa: CASSLVGESSYNEQFF; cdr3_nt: TGTGCCAGCAGCTTAGTAGGCGAGAGCTCCTACAATGAGCAGTTCTTC